This is a list of T cell receptor beta chains from one sample in a study of OX40 agonist ivuxolimab in advanced cancers. Assay used: immunoSEQ multiplex PCR; TCRdb lists only in-frame clones, some missing. Of roughly 50,000 clones listed, about 89% are singletons. The specimen was CD4+ or CD8+ T cells sorted from blood, collected in a trial of the OX40 agonist ivuxolimab. These receptors originate from an adult with an advanced solid tumor such as melanoma, head and neck, liver or kidney cancer. The CDR3 runs from the conserved cysteine through the conserved F or W. Each record gives: V gene, J gene, CDR3 protein.

>TRBV2|TRBJ1-5
CASRETGGGNQPQHF
>TRBV5-4|TRBJ2-7
CASSLGSGATLYEQYF
>TRBV6-6|TRBJ2-7
CASSFGQGAEQYF
>TRBV9|TRBJ1-5
CASSATGIGDQPQHF
>TRBV19|TRBJ1-4
CASSTRQLANEKLFF
>TRBV18|TRBJ1-2
CASSPQGRQNYGYTF
>TRBV2|TRBJ2-5
CASSEGSGGAGRETQYF
>TRBV5-1|TRBJ2-7
CASSFSLSGRGGRSSYEQYF
>TRBV6-5|TRBJ2-3
CASSPRDRATDTQYF
>TRBV30|TRBJ2-5
CAWISVGQTQYF
>TRBV5-6|TRBJ1-5
CASSLQGVGNQPQHF
>TRBV9|TRBJ1-1
CASSVGERNTEAFF
>TRBV5-1|TRBJ2-1
CASSAQASGSTEQFF
>TRBV19|TRBJ1-2
CASSIEAGGSYGYTF
>TRBV10-3|TRBJ1-1
CAISERGSEAFF